The present entry profiles one TCR beta chain with its context. Its cognate antigen is unknown. cDNA libraries for TCR alpha and TCR beta, carrying sample barcodes and UMIs, came from 5'RACE with constant-segment primers. TCRdb passed the 5' RACE reads through MiXCR, listing each CDR3 protein once. The profile covers roughly 900 distinct CDR3 sequences, with roughly 47% appearing a single time and over 9.5% taken by the ten largest. This specimen belongs to a study of T-cell memory formation after mild COVID-19. Study-level points and caveats: Contracting CD4+ clones were located mainly in CM and EM, and CD8+ clones in EMRA. Cross-reactive memory appears to have joined, as suggested by some responding clones showing up in pre-infection memory.

V lost 5 bases, J lost 7 bases, and 15 bases lay in between. The CDR3 contains 14 residues. Germline lookup yields CDR1 SEHNR and CDR2 FQNEAQ (reference sequence). The sequence was collected from an adult who had mild COVID-19 (a few samples of this study predate the infection). Cell type and time point are not known. Sequencing was done on a sample of PBMCs or a T cell subset sorted from them (not recorded which). This chain connects TRBV7-9 to TRBJ2-1, with a tentative D call TRBD2 (6 bases). CDR3 residues: CASSPGLARNEQFF. Written as DNA, the CDR3 is TGTGCCAGCAGCCCGGGACTGGCTAGGAATGAGCAGTTCTTC.